These T cell receptor beta chains were read from a single sample in a study of T cells after yellow fever vaccination. In TCRdb, the 5' RACE reads were re-called with MiXCR into one record per CDR3 protein. Of 40,000 to 50,000 distinct CDR3 sequences in the sample, more than 6% were seen once. Sequencing used PBMCs, either bulk or a sorted T-cell subset (CD4+, CD8+, memory, or dextramer-sorted; not recorded which), obtained 45 days after the yellow fever booster vaccination. The receptors here all came from a man aged 30 to 39 who received the YFV17D yellow fever vaccine. The CDR3 runs from the conserved cysteine through the conserved F or W. A D gene is named only where the DNA matches it firmly. Expanded clones are given a class, and other clones once, few, many or no size at all.

d_call: -
clone_size: many
v_call: TRBV30
j_call: TRBJ2-2
cdr3_nt: TGTGCCTGGGGTCCTAACCGTAACGGGGAGCTGTTTTTT
cdr3_aa: CAWGPNRNGELFF

d_call: -
clone_size: -
v_call: TRBV5-1
j_call: TRBJ2-3
cdr3_nt: TGCGCCAGCAGCTTGTACGGCGGAGAGAGCACAGATACGCAGTATTTT
cdr3_aa: CASSLYGGESTDTQYF

d_call: -
clone_size: few
v_call: TRBV6-5
j_call: TRBJ2-1
cdr3_nt: TGTGCCAGCAGTTACTCTCTGTCATATGAGCAGTTCTTC
cdr3_aa: CASSYSLSYEQFF

d_call: -
clone_size: many
v_call: TRBV20-1
j_call: TRBJ1-1
cdr3_nt: TGCAGCACCGGGCGGGGCACTGAAGCTTTCTTT
cdr3_aa: CSTGRGTEAFF

d_call: -
clone_size: many
v_call: TRBV5-6
j_call: TRBJ2-7
cdr3_nt: TGTGCCAGCAGTCCGACTTCTTCTGTCTACGAGCAGTACTTC
cdr3_aa: CASSPTSSVYEQYF

d_call: TRBD2
clone_size: many
v_call: TRBV28
j_call: TRBJ2-5
cdr3_nt: TGTGCCAGCACCCTGGGGGGACTAGCGGGAAGGAAGACCCAGTACTTC
cdr3_aa: CASTLGGLAGRKTQYF

d_call: -
clone_size: few
v_call: TRBV5-1
j_call: TRBJ2-3
cdr3_nt: TGCGCCAGCAACTTCGGACAGCGCACAGATACGCAGTATTTT
cdr3_aa: CASNFGQRTDTQYF

d_call: -
clone_size: few
v_call: TRBV12-3/TRBV12-4
j_call: TRBJ1-6
cdr3_nt: TGTGCCAGCAGCGATAACAGGGAATCACCCCTCCACTTT
cdr3_aa: CASSDNRESPLHF

d_call: -
clone_size: -
v_call: TRBV7-9
j_call: TRBJ2-1
cdr3_nt: TGTGCCAGCAGCTTACCGGGGGCCAATGAGCAGTTCTTC
cdr3_aa: CASSLPGANEQFF

d_call: -
clone_size: many
v_call: TRBV24-1
j_call: TRBJ2-3
cdr3_nt: TGTGCCACCAGTGAGTGGCCCGGAGATACGCAGTATTTT
cdr3_aa: CATSEWPGDTQYF

d_call: TRBD2
clone_size: -
v_call: TRBV7-2
j_call: TRBJ2-3
cdr3_nt: TGTGCCAGCAGCGAGCGGGGCTTGCAGTATTTT
cdr3_aa: CASSERGLQYF

d_call: -
clone_size: many
v_call: TRBV28
j_call: TRBJ2-7
cdr3_nt: TGTGCCAGCATTTCGGCCTCCTACGAGCAGTACTTC
cdr3_aa: CASISASYEQYF

d_call: -
clone_size: many
v_call: TRBV7-9
j_call: TRBJ2-1
cdr3_nt: TGTGCCAGCAGCTTACGGCAGGGAGGTGACAATGAGCAGTTCTTC
cdr3_aa: CASSLRQGGDNEQFF

d_call: -
clone_size: many
v_call: TRBV20-1
j_call: TRBJ2-7
cdr3_nt: TGCAGTGCTCAACTCCTACGAAGCTACGAGCAGTACTTC
cdr3_aa: CSAQLLRSYEQYF

d_call: -
clone_size: many
v_call: TRBV18
j_call: TRBJ2-4
cdr3_nt: TGTGCCAGCTCACCACGGGGGGCCTTAAACATTCAGTACTTC
cdr3_aa: CASSPRGALNIQYF

d_call: TRBD1
clone_size: few
v_call: TRBV4-2
j_call: TRBJ2-3
cdr3_nt: TGTGCCAGCAGCCAAGATCCCAGGGGGCCCGATACGCAGTATTTT
cdr3_aa: CASSQDPRGPDTQYF

d_call: -
clone_size: few
v_call: TRBV4-2
j_call: TRBJ1-4
cdr3_nt: TGTGCCAGCAGCCAAGATACGGGACGTAATGAAAAACTGTTTTTT
cdr3_aa: CASSQDTGRNEKLFF

d_call: -
clone_size: -
v_call: TRBV10-3
j_call: TRBJ1-4
cdr3_nt: TGTGCCAGCGCGAAAATAGGATACGGTGAAAAACTGTTTTTT
cdr3_aa: CASAKIGYGEKLFF

d_call: TRBD1
clone_size: many
v_call: TRBV3-1
j_call: TRBJ1-1
cdr3_nt: TGTGCCAGCAGCCTCGGGGGGACAGCCCTGAACACTGAAGCTTTCTTT
cdr3_aa: CASSLGGTALNTEAFF

d_call: TRBD2
clone_size: many
v_call: TRBV7-2
j_call: TRBJ2-3
cdr3_nt: TGTGCCAGCAGCCCAGGGGGACTAGCGGGAGGGACGCAGTATTTT
cdr3_aa: CASSPGGLAGGTQYF

d_call: TRBD2
clone_size: many
v_call: TRBV2
j_call: TRBJ2-1
cdr3_nt: TGTGCCAGCAGACTAGCGGGAGACAGTGAGCAGTTCTTC
cdr3_aa: CASRLAGDSEQFF

d_call: -
clone_size: many
v_call: TRBV10-2
j_call: TRBJ2-1
cdr3_nt: TGCGCCAGCAAAGAGGGAGTCTTTAATGAGCAGTTCTTC
cdr3_aa: CASKEGVFNEQFF

d_call: -
clone_size: -
v_call: TRBV5-4
j_call: TRBJ2-6
cdr3_nt: TGTGCCAGCCGGGCGAACTCTGGGGCCAACGTCCTGACTTTC
cdr3_aa: CASRANSGANVLTF

d_call: TRBD1
clone_size: many
v_call: TRBV30
j_call: TRBJ1-2
cdr3_nt: TGTGCCTGGAGCCCGACAGGGGGGCGTCATGGCTACACCTTC
cdr3_aa: CAWSPTGGRHGYTF

d_call: TRBD1
clone_size: many
v_call: TRBV2
j_call: TRBJ1-5
cdr3_nt: TGTGCCAGCAGCGGACAGGGGGCGGGTCAGCCCCAGCATTTT
cdr3_aa: CASSGQGAGQPQHF

d_call: -
clone_size: -
v_call: TRBV5-1
j_call: TRBJ2-1
cdr3_nt: TGCGCCAGCAGCTTGGTCCCCTCCTCGCAGTCGATCACCTACAATGAGCAGTTCTTC
cdr3_aa: CASSLVPSSQSITYNEQFF

d_call: -
clone_size: many
v_call: TRBV10-3
j_call: TRBJ2-5
cdr3_nt: TGTGCCATCAGTGAGTCGATCGAGGGGCTCGAAGAGACCCAGTACTTC
cdr3_aa: CAISESIEGLEETQYF

d_call: -
clone_size: many
v_call: TRBV9
j_call: TRBJ2-2
cdr3_nt: TGTGCCAGCAGCGGAACCGGGACACTTGGCTGGAAGGAGGGTTTCGGGGAGCTGTTTTTT
cdr3_aa: CASSGTGTLGWKEGFGELFF